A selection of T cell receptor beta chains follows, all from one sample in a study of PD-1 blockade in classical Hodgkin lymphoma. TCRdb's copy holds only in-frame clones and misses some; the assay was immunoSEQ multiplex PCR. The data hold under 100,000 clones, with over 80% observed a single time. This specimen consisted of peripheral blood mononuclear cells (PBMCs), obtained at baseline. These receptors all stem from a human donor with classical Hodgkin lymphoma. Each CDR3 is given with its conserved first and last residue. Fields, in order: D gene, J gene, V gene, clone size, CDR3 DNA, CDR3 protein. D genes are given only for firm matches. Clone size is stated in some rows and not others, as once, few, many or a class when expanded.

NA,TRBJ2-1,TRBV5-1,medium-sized,TGCGCCAGCAGCCACCGGGACACATACAATGAGCAGTTCTTC,CASSHRDTYNEQFF
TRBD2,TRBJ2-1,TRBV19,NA,TGTGCCAGTAGCCGGACTAGCGGGAGGATGTATGAGCAGTTCTTC,CASSRTSGRMYEQFF
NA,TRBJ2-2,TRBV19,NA,TGTGCCAGTAGTATAGTCTGGGTCGGGGAGCTGTTTTTT,CASSIVWVGELFF
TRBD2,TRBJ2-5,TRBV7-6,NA,TGTGCCAGCAGCCCCCGGACTAGGAATGAGACCCAGTACTTC,CASSPRTRNETQYF
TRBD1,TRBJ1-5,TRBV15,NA,TGTGCCACCAGCTATGACAGGGGAGGTCAGCCCCAGCATTTT,CATSYDRGGQPQHF
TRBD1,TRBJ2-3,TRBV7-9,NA,TGTGCCAGCAGCTTCCAAACAGGGGCAGATACGCAGTATTTT,CASSFQTGADTQYF
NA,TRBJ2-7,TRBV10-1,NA,TGCGCCAGCAGTGAGGGACTTGCCTACGAGCAGTACTTC,CASSEGLAYEQYF
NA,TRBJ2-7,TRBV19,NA,TGTGCCAGTAGTATGCACGGGGGCGATCTGGGGGAGCAGTACTTC,CASSMHGGDLGEQYF
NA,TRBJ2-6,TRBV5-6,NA,TGTGCCAGCAGCTCGACGGGGCGTGGGGCCAACGTCCTGACTTTC,CASSSTGRGANVLTF
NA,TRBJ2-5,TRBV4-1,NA,TGCGCCAGCAGCCAAGTAGGAGGGTTGGAGACCCAGTACTTC,CASSQVGGLETQYF
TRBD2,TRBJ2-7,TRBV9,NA,TGTGCCAGCAGCTTTCCGGGACTAGCATACGAGCAGTACTTC,CASSFPGLAYEQYF
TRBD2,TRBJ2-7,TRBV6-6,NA,TGTGCCAGCACCTTCCGGGGGGGGGACCTAAACGAGCAGTACTTC,CASTFRGGDLNEQYF
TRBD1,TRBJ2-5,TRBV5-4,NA,TGTGCCAGCAGCATGAGGGGGCAGGGGTGGGAGACCCAGTACTTC,CASSMRGQGWETQYF
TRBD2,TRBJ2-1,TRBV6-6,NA,TGTGCCCACAGTGAGACTAGCGGAGGCGGGGGGCAGTTCTTC,CAHSETSGGGGQFF